This T cell receptor (beta chain) emerged from a study of vaccination and CD4 T cells after COVID-19. Study overall: Among convalescent patients, a few were sampled at day 14 and at days 161 to 241 post-vaccination. The cells were exposed to overlapping spike peptides originating from SARS-CoV-2, HCoV-NL63, HCoV-OC43 and HCoV-229E for stimulation.

Germline V CDR1 and CDR2: DFQATT, SNEGSKA (reference sequence). This CDR3 region has 15 residues. Time point meaning: late sampling 161 to 241 days after vaccination in a few convalescent patients. As for treatment: roughly 11-day PBMC culture with coronavirus spike peptide pools or control peptides (ViraFEST assay). Researchers grew the cells for under eleven days and then pulled out CD4+ T cells by negative selection. Researchers used the Oncomine TCR Beta short-read assay to sequence DNA from cultured CD4+ T cells. One entry per CDR3 protein results from TCRdb running MiXCR on the PCR reads. The table lists around 18,000 distinct CDR3 sequences, about 51% of them singletons, with 21% in the top ten. Turning to this clonotype: Its antigen is currently unknown.

Source: CD4+ T cells from blood, cultured in vitro, taken about 7 months after SARS-CoV-2 vaccination. The chain employs TRBV20-1 and TRBJ2-1, with 10 nucleotides matching TRBD2. The end of the DNA fits TRBJ2-7 better, so the J call may be wrong. The sequence was collected from a human donor who had recovered from COVID-19. The CDR3 DNA reads TGCAGTGCTAGAGACCCTATAGCGGGAGGAACAGAGCAGTACTTC. Amino acid sequence: CSARDPIAGGTEQYF.